These 2 T cell receptor beta chains originate from one sample sequenced in a study of OX40 agonist ivuxolimab in advanced cancers. Data came from immunoSEQ multiplex PCR; TCRdb stores just in-frame clones and leaves some out. This sample has 60,000 to 90,000 clones; approximately 86% occur once, and the top ten carry under 0.75%. The material was CD4+ or CD8+ T cells sorted from blood, obtained in a trial of the OX40 agonist ivuxolimab. These receptors were obtained from an adult with an advanced solid tumor such as melanoma, head and neck, liver or kidney cancer.

This sequence joins TRBV5-1 and TRBJ2-5; tentative D call: TRBD1 (6 bases). CDR1 and CDR2 (germline): SGHRS, YFSETQ. CDR3 length equals 14 residues. V lost 4 bases and J lost 4, with 14 bases in between. The CDR3 reads CASSEGVAPETQYF. The CDR3 nucleotides read TGCGCCAGCAGCGAGGGGGTGGCGCCAGAGACCCAGTACTTC.

In this sample, this clone turned up once. CDR3 coding DNA: TGCGCCAGCAGTGATCGACGGGGAATGAACACTGAAGCTTTCTTT. This sequence encodes CASSDRRGMNTEAFF. This chain joins TRBV10-1 and TRBJ1-1; D not resolved. V shed 3 bases and J shed 0 bases, with 11 bases lying between them. The CDR3 spans 15 residues. Germline V gene data show CDR1 as WNHNN and CDR2 as SYGVQD (reference sequence).